This TCR beta chain was sequenced during a study of T-cell memory formation after mild COVID-19. As for the study in general: For the most part, TCR clusters were specific to one donor. Study-level points and caveats: CD4+ contracting clones lay mainly in CM and EM, CD8+ ones in EMRA.

CDR3 length: 13 amino acids. Per germline, CDR1 KGHSH and CDR2 LQKENI. Between the trimmed V and J ends, which lost 5 bases and 1 base, there was a span of 8 bases. A remark on this clonotype: The target antigen is unknown.

TCRdb re-analysed the 5' RACE reads in MiXCR, keeping a single row per CDR3 protein. Seen here are roughly 190,000 distinct CDR3 sequences, 15% to 20% observed once, and the top ten hold 2% to 2.5%. The specimen was PBMCs or a T cell subset sorted from them (not recorded which). V and J are TRBV18 and TRBJ1-1, with D uncertain. The clonotype was recovered from an adult woman who had mild COVID-19 (a few samples of this study predate the infection). Cell type and time point are not known. This CDR3 reads CASSSSENTEAFF. As DNA, the CDR3 is TGTGCCAGCTCATCCTCAGAGAACACTGAAGCTTTCTTT.